The T cell receptor (beta chain) described here comes from a study of shared clonotypes between healthy human individuals. The CDR3 totals 13 residues. Trimming cost V 5 bases and J 5 bases, with 11 bases left between them. Germline CDR1 reads SEHNR; CDR2 reads FQNEAQ (reference sequence). CD45RO-negative, CCR7-selected cells formed the naive CD8 fraction, which excluded terminally differentiated effector memory CD45RA+ cells. Sequencing used immunoSEQ multiplex PCR; TCRdb keeps in-frame clones, though not all of them. The sample has approximately 740,000 clones, nearly 95% seen once. The rearrangement uses TRBV7-9 and TRBJ2-3; no reliable D call. The clonotype comes from a man aged 25-45 years in good health. The sequenced sample was naive CD8+ T cells sorted from blood. The CDR3 nucleotides read TGTGCCAGCAGCCCCCCCCCTGTAGATACGCAGTATTTT. It encodes CASSPPPVDTQYF.